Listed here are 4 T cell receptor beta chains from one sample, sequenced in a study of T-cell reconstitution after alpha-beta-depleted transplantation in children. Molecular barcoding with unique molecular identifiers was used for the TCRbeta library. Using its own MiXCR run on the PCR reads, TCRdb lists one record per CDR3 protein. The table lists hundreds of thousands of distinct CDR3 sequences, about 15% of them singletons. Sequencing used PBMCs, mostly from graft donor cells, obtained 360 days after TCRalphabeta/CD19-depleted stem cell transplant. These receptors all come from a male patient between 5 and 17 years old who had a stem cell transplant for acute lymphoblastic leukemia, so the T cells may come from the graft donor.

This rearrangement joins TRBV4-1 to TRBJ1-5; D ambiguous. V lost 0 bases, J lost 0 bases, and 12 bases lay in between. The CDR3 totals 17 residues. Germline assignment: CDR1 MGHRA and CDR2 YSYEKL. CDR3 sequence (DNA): TGCGCCAGCAGCCAAGATCGCGTGGGTCATAGCAATCAGCCCCAGCATTTT. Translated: CASSQDRVGHSNQPQHF.

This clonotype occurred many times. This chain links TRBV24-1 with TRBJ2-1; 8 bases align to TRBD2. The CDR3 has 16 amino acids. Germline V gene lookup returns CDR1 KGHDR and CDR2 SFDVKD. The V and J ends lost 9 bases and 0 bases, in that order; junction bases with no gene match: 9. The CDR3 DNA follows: TGTGCCACCGACCCGGGACTAGGGTCCTCCTACAATGAGCAGTTCTTC. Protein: CATDPGLGSSYNEQFF.

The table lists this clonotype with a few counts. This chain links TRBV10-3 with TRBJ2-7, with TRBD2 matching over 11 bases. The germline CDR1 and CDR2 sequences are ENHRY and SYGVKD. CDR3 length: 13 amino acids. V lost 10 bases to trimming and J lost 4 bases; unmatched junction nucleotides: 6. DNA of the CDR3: TGTGCCACCGGGACTAGCGGCATGTACGAGCAGTACTTC. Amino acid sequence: CATGTSGMYEQYF.

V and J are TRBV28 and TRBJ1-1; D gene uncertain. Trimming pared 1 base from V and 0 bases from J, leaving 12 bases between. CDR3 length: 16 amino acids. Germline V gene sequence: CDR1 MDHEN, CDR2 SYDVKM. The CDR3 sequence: CASSLYAPFLNTEAFF. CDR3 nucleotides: TGTGCCAGCAGTTTATATGCACCCTTTTTGAACACTGAAGCTTTCTTT.